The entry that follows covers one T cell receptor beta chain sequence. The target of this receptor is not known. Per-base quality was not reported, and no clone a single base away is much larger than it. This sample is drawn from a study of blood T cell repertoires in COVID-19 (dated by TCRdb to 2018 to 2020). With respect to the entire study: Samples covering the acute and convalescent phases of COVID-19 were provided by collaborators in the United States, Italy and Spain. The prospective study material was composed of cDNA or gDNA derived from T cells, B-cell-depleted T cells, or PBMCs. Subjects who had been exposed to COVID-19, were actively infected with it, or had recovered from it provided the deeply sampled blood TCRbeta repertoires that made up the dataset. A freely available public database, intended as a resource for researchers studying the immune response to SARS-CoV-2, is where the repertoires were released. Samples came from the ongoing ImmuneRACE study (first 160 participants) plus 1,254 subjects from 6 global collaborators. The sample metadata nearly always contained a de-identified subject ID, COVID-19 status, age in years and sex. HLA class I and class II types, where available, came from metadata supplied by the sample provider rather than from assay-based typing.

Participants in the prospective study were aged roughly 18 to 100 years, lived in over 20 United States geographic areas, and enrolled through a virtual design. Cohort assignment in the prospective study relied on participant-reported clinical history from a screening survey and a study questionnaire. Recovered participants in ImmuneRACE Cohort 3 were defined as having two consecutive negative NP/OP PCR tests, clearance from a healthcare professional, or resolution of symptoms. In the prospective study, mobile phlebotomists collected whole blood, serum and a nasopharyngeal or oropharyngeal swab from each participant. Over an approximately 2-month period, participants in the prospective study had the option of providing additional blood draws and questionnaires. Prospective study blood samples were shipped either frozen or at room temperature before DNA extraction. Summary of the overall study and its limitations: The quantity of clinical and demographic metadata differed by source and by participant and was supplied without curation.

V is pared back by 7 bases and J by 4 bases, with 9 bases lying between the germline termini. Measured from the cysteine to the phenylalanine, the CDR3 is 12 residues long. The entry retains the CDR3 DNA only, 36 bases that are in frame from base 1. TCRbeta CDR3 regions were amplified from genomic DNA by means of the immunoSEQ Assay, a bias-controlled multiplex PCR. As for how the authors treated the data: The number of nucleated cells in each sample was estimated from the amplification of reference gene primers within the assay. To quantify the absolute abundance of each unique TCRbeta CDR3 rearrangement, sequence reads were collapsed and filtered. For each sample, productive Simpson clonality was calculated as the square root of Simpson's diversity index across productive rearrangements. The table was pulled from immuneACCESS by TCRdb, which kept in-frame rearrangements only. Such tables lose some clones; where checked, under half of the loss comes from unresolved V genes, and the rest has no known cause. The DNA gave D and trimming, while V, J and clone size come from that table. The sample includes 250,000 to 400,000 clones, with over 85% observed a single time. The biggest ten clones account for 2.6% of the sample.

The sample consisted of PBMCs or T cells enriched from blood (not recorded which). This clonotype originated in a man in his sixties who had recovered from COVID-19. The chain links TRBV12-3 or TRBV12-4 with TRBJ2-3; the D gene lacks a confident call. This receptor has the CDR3 CASMSDSDTQYF. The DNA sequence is TGTGCCAGCATGAGCGACTCAGATACGCAGTATTTT.